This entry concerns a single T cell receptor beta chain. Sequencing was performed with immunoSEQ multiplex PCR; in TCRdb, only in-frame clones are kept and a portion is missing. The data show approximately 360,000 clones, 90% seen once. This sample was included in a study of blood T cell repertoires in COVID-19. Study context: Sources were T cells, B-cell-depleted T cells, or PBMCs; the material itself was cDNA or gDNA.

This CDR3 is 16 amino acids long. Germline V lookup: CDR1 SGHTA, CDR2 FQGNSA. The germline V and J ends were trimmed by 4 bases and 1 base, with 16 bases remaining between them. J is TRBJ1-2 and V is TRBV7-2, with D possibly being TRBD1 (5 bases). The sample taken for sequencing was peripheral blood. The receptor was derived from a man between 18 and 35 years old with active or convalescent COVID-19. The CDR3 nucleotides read TGTGCCAGCAGCTACCCGGGGGGACTAGTTAACTATGGCTACACCTTC. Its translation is CASSYPGGLVNYGYTF.